The following is a TCR beta chain sequence with its context. The antigen is unknown. Participants comprised healthy donors of bone marrow. This entry is derived from a study of cytomegalovirus exposure and HLA in healthy donors. Primers included in the PCR were 60 Vbeta and 13 Jbeta primers. Per the authors' pipeline: Unique TCR beta chains totaled some 88 million in a later count, with roughly 10 million of them shared. Measured with immunoSEQ multiplex PCR; TCRdb has only the in-frame clones, and not every one. V and J calls and clone size come straight from that table; D and trimming were deduced from the DNA. The sample shows approximately 140,000 clones, about 80% of them seen only once. Germline V gene sequence: CDR1 SGHTA, CDR2 FQGNSA. The V and J ends lost 0 bases and 5 bases, in that order; junction bases with no gene match: 7. The CDR3 sequence is 16 residues long. Overall study findings and caveats: When analyzed later, the rates of TCR association showed variation by HLA locus, with DRB1 the most and HLA-C the fewest.

V is TRBV7-2 and J is TRBJ2-7; 10 nucleotides agree with TRBD1. Sequencing input: PBMCs. This clonotype originated in a male donor in good health and CMV-seropositive. The CDR3, as DNA: TGTGCCAGCAGCTTAGCGATCGGGACAGGGGAACACGAGCAGTACTTC. Residues: CASSLAIGTGEHEQYF.